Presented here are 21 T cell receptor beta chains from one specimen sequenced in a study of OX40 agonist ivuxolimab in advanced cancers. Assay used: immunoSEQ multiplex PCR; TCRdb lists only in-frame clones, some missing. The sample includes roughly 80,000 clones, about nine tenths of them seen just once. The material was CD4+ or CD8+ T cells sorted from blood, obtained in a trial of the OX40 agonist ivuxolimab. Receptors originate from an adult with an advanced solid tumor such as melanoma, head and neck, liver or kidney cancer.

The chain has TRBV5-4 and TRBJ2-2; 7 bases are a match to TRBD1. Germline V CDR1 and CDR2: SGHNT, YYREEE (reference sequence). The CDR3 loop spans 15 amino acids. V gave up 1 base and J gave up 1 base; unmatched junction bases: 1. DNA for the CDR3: TGTGCCAGCAGCTTGCCAGGGGGGAACACCGGGGAGCTGTTTTTT. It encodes CASSLPGGNTGELFF.

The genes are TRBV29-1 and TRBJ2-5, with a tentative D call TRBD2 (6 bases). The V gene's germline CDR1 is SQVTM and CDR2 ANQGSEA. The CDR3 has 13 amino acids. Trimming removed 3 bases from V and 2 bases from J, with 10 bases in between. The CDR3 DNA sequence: TGCAGCGTTGAGCGGGGTCTTCAAGAGACCCAGTACTTC. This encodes CSVERGLQETQYF. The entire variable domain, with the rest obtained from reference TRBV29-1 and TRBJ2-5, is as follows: SAVISQKPSRDICQRGTSLTIQCQVDSQVTMMFWYRQQPGQSLTLIATANQGSEATYESGFVIDKFPISRPNLTFSTLTVSNMSPEDSSIYLCSVERGLQETQYFGPGTRLLVL.

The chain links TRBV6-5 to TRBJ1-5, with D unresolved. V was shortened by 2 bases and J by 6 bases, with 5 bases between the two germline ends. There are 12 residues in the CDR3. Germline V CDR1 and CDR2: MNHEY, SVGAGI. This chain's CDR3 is CASSYPSQPQHF. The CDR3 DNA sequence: TGTGCCAGCAGTTACCCTAGTCAGCCCCAGCATTTT.

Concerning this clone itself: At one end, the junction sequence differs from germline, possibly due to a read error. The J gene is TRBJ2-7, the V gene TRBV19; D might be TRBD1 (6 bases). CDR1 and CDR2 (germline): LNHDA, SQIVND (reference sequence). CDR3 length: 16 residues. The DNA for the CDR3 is TGTGCCAGTACTATACTTACACAGGGACGGGGCCACGAGCAGTCCTTC. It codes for CASTILTQGRGHEQSF.

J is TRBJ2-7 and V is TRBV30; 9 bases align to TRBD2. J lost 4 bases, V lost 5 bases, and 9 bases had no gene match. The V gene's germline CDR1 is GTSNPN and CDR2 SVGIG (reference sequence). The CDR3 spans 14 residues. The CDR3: CAWDASGISYEQYF. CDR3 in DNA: TGTGCCTGGGATGCTAGCGGGATATCTTACGAGCAGTACTTC. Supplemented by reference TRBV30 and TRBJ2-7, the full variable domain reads SQTIHQWPATLVQPVGSPLSLECTVEGTSNPNLYWYRQAAGRGLQLLFYSVGIGQISSEVPQNLSASRPQDRQFILSSKKLLLSDSGFYLCAWDASGISYEQYFGPGTRLTVT.

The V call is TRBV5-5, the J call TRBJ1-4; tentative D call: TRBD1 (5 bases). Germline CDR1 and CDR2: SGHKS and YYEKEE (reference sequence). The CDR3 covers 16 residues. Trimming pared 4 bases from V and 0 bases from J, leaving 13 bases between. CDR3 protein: CASSAGTETTNEKLFF. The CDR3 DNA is TGTGCCAGCAGCGCCGGGACCGAAACAACTAATGAAAAACTGTTTTTT.

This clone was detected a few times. The CDR3 loop is CASSFQANQETQYF. DNA of the CDR3: TGTGCCAGCAGCTTTCAGGCGAACCAAGAGACCCAGTACTTC. This rearrangement joins TRBV7-2 to TRBJ2-5; D gene unclear. Trimming shortened V by 3 bases and J by 0 bases, and 8 bases separated the two germline ends. CDR1 SGHTA and CDR2 FQGNSA come from the germline V gene. The CDR3 sequence is 14 residues long.

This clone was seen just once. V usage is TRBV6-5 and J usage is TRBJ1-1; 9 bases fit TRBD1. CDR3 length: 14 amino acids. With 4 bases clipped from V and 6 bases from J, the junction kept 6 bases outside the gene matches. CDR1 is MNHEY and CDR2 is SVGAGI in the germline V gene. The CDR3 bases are TGTGCCAGCAGTTCATCACAGGGGGCCGCTGAAGCTTTCTTT. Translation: CASSSSQGAAEAFF.

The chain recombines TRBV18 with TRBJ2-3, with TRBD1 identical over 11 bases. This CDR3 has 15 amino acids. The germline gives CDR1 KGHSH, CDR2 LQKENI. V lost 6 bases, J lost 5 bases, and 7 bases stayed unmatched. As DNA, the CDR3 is TGTGCCAGCTCCCAAGGACAGGGGGCTAAAGATACGCAGTATTTT. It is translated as CASSQGQGAKDTQYF.

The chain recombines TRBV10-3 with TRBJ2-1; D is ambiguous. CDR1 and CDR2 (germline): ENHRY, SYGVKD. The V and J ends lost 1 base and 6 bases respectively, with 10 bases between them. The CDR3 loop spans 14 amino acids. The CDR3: CAISEYGSVNEQFF. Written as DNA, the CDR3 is TGTGCCATCAGTGAGTACGGGTCAGTCAATGAGCAGTTCTTC.

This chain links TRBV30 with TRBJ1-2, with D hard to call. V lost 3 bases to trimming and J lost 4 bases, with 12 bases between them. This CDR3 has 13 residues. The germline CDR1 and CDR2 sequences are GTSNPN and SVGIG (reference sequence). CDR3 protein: CAWSSDTFYGYTF. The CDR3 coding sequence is TGTGCCTGGAGCTCTGACACGTTCTATGGCTACACCTTC.

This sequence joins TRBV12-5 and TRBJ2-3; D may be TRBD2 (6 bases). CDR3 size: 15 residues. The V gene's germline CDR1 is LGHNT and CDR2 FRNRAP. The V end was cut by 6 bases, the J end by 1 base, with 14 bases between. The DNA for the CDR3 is TGTGCTAGTGGCTACAGCGGAGGGGGCACAGATACGCAGTATTTT. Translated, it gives CASGYSGGGTDTQYF.

The CDR3, as DNA: TGCGCCAGCTCCAGCGGGGGCGGAGTCCCTGACGAGCAGTACTTC. Its translation is CASSSGGGVPDEQYF. The rearrangement uses TRBV5-1 and TRBJ2-7, with 8 bases that match TRBD2. V was clipped by 7 bases and J by 5 bases; unmatched bases: 14. The CDR3 has 15 amino acids. Germline CDR1 and CDR2: SGHRS and YFSETQ.

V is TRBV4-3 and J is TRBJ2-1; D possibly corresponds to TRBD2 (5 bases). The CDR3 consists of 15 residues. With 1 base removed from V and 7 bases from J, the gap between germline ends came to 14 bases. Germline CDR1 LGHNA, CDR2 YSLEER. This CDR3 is CASSQVGAGRNEQFF. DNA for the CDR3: TGCGCCAGCAGCCAAGTGGGAGCTGGAAGGAATGAGCAGTTCTTC.

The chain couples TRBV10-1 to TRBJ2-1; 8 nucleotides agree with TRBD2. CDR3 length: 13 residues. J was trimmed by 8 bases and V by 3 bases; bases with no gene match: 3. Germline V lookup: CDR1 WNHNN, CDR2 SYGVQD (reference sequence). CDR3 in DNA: TGCGCCAGCAGTGAACTAGCGGCCGATGAGCAGTTCTTC. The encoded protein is CASSELAADEQFF.

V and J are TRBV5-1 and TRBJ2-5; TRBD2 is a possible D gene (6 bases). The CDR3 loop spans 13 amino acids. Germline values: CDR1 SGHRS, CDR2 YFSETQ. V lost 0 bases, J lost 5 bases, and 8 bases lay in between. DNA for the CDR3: TGCGCCAGCAGCTTGGGCGGAGGGGAGACCCAGTACTTC. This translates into CASSLGGGETQYF.

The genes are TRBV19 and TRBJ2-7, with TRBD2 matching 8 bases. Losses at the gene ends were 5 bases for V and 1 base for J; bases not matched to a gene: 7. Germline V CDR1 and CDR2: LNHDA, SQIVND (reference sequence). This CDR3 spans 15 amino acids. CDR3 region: CASSGSAGGSYEQYF. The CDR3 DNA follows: TGTGCCAGTAGTGGTTCGGCGGGAGGTTCCTACGAGCAGTACTTC.

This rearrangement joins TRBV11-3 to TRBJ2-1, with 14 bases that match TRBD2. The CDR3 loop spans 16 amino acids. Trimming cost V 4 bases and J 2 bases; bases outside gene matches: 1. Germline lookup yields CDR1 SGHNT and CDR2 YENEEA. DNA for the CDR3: TGTGCCAGCAGCTCGGGACTAGCGGGGGCCTACAATGAGCAGTTCTTC. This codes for CASSSGLAGAYNEQFF.

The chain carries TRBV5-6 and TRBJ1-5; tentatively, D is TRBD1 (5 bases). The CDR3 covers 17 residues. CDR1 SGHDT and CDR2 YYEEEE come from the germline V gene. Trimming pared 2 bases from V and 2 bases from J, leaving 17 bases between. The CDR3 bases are TGTGCCAGCAGCTTACTCGGCAGCAAGACAGGCAATCAGCCCCAGCATTTT. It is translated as CASSLLGSKTGNQPQHF.

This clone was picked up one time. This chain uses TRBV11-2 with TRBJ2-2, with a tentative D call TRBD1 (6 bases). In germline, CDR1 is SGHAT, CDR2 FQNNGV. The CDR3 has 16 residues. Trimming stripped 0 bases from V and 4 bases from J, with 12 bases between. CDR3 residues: CASSLDGGATTGELFF. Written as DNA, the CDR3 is TGTGCCAGCAGCTTAGATGGGGGCGCAACCACCGGGGAGCTGTTTTTT.

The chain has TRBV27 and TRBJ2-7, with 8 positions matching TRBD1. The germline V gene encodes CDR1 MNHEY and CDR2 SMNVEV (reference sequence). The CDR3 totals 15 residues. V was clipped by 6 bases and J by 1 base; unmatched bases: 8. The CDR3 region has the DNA TGTGCCAGCAGCAAAGGGACAGGTTTATCCTACGAGCAGTACTTC. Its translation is CASSKGTGLSYEQYF.